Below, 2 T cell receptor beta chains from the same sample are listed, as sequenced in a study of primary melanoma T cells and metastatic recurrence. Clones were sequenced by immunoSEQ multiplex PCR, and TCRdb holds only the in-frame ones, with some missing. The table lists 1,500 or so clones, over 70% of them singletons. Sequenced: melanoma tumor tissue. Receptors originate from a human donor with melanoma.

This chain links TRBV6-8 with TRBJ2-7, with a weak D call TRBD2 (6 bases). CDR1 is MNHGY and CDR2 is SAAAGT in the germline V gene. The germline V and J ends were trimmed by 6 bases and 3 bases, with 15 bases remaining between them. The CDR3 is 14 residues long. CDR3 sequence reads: CASRGRGRNYEQYF. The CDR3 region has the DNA TGTGCCAGCAGAGGACGGGGGAGGAACTACGAGCAGTACTTC.

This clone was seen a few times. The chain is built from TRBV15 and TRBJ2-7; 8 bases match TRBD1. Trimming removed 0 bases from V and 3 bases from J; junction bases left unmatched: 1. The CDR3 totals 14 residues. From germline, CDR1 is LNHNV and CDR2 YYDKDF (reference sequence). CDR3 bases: TGTGCCACCAGCAGAGACAGGGGGCTCTACGAGCAGTACTTC. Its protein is CATSRDRGLYEQYF. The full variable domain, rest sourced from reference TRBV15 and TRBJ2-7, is DAMVIQNPRYQVTQFGKPVTLSCSQTLNHNVMYWYQQKSSQAPKLLFHYYDKDFNNEADTPDNFQSRRPNTSFCFLDIRSPGLGDTAMYLCATSRDRGLYEQYFGPGTRLTVT.